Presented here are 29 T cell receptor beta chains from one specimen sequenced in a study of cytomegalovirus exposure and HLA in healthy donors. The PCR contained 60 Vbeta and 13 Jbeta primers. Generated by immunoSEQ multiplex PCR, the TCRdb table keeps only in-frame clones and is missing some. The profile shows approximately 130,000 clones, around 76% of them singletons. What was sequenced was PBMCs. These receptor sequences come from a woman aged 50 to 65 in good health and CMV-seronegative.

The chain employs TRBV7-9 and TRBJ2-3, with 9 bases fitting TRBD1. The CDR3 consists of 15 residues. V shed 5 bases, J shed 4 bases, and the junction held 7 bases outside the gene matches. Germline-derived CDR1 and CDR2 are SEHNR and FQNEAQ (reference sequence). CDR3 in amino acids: CASSIQGAEADTQYF. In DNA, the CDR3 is TGTGCCAGCAGCATACAGGGGGCTGAAGCAGATACGCAGTATTTT.

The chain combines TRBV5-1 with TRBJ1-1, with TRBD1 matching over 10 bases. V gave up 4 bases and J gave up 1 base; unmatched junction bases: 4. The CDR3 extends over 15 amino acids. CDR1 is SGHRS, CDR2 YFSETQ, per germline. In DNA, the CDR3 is TGCGCCAGCAGCATACGGGACAGGGGGAACACTGAAGCTTTCTTT. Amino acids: CASSIRDRGNTEAFF.

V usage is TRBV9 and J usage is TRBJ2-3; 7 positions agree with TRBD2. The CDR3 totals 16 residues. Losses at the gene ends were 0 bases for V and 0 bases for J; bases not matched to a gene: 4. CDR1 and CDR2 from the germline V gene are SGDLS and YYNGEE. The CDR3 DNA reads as TGTGCCAGCAGCGTAGACCCTAGCGGAAGCACAGATACGCAGTATTTT. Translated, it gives CASSVDPSGSTDTQYF.

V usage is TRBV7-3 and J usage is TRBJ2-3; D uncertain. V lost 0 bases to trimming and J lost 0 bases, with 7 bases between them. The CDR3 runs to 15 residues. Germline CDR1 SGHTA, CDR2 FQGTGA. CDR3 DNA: TGTGCCAGCAGCTTAACGCCCTACAGCACAGATACGCAGTATTTT. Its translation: CASSLTPYSTDTQYF.

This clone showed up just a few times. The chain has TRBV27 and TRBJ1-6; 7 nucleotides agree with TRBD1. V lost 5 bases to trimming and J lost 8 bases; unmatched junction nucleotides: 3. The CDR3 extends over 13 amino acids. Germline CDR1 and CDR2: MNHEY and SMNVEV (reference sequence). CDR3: CASSHTGDSPLHF. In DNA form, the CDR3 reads TGTGCCAGCAGTCACACAGGGGATTCACCCCTCCACTTT.

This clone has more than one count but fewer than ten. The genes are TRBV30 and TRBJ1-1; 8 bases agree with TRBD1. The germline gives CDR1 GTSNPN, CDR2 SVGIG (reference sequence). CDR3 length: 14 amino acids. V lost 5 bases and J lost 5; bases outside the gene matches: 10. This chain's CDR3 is CAWGPGGAGTEAFF. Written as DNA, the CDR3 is TGTGCCTGGGGTCCAGGGGGCGCGGGGACTGAAGCTTTCTTT.

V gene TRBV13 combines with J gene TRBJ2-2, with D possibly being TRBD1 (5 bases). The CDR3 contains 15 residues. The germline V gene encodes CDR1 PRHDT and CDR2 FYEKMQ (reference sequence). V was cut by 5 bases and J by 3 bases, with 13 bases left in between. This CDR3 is CASSPDSSYTGELFF. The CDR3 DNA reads TGTGCCAGCAGCCCTGACAGCTCCTACACCGGGGAGCTGTTTTTT. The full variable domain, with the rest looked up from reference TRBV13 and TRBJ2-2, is AAGVIQSPRHLIKEKRETATLKCYPIPRHDTVYWYQQGPGQDPQFLISFYEKMQSDKGSIPDRFSAQQFSDYHSELNMSSLELGDSALYFCASSPDSSYTGELFFGEGSRLTVL.

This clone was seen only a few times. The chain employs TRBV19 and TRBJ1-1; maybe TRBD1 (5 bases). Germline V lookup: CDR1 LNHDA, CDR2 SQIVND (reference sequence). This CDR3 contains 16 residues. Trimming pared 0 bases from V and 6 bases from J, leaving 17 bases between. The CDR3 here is CASSIDGGEVTAEAFF. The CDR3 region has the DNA TGTGCCAGTAGTATAGACGGAGGGGAGGTAACTGCTGAAGCTTTCTTT.

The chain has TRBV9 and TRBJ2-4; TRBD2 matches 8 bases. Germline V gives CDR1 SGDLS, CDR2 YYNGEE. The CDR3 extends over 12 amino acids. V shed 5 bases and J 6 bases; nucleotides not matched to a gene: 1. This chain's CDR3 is CASSGLANIQYF. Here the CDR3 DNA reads TGTGCCAGCAGTGGACTAGCAAACATTCAGTACTTC.

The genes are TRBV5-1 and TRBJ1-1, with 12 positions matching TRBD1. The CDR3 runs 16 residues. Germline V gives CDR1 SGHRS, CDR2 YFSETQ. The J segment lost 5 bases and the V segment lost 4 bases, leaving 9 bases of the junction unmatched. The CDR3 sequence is CASSPGQGAGLTEAFF. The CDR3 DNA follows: TGCGCCAGCAGCCCGGGACAGGGGGCAGGTTTAACTGAAGCTTTCTTT.

The CDR3: CASSLAGGQGTGELFF. The CDR3 nucleotides are TGTGCCAGCAGCTTGGCGGGGGGCCAGGGGACCGGGGAGCTGTTTTTT. V gene TRBV5-4 combines with J gene TRBJ2-2; tentative D call: TRBD2 (7 bases). Germline lookup yields CDR1 SGHNT and CDR2 YYREEE (reference sequence). The length of the CDR3 is 16 residues. V was pared by 0 bases and J by 5 bases, with 14 bases between. The whole variable domain, filled in from reference TRBV5-4 and TRBJ2-2, reads ETGVTQSPTHLIKTRGQQVTLRCSSQSGHNTVSWYQQALGQGPQFIFQYYREEENGRGNFPPRFSGLQFPNYSSELNVNALELDDSALYLCASSLAGGQGTGELFFGEGSRLTVL.

This CDR3 reads CASSEAGVAGVKNEQFF. In DNA form, the CDR3 reads TGTGCCAGCAGTGAAGCGGGGGTGGCGGGAGTAAAAAATGAGCAGTTCTTC. The chain has TRBV2 and TRBJ2-1; 7 bases are a match to TRBD2. From germline, CDR1 is SNHLY and CDR2 FYNNEI. Trimming cost V 0 bases and J 7 bases; bases outside gene matches: 12. This CDR3 comprises 17 residues. Based on the CDR3 plus reference TRBV2 and TRBJ2-1, the full variable domain is EPEVTQTPSHQVTQMGQEVILRCVPISNHLYFYWYRQILGQKVEFLVSFYNNEISEKSEIFDDQFSVERPDGSNFTLKIRSTKLEDSAMYFCASSEAGVAGVKNEQFFGPGTRLTVL.

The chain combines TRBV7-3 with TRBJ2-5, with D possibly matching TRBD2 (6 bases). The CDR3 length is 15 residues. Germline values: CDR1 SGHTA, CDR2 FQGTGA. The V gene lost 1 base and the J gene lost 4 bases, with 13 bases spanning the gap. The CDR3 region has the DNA TGTGCCAGCAGCTTAATAGGGGAGGTGGGAGAGACCCAGTACTTC. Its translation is CASSLIGEVGETQYF.

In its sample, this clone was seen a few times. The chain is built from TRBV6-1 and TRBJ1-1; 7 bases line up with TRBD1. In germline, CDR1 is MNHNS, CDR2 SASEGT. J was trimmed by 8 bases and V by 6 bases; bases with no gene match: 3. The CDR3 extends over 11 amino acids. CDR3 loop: CASRIQGEAFF. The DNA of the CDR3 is TGTGCCAGCAGGATACAGGGGGAAGCTTTCTTT.

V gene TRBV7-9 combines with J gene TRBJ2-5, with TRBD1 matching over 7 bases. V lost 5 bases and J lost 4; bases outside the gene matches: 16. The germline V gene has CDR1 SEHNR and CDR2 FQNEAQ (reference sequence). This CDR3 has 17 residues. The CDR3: CASSPNRDPAGGETQYF. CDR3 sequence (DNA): TGTGCCAGCAGCCCTAACCGGGACCCCGCAGGGGGAGAGACCCAGTACTTC.

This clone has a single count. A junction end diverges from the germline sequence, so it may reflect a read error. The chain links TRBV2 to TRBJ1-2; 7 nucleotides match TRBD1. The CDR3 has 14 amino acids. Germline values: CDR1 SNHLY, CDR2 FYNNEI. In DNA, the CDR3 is TGTGCCAATACGGACAGGTCCTTTCTTCGTGGCTACCCCTTC. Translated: CANTDRSFLRGYPF. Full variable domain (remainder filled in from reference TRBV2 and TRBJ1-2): EPEVTQTPSHQVTQMGQEVILRCVPISNHLYFYWYRQILGQKVEFLVSFYNNEISEKSEIFDDQFSVERPDGSNFTLKIRSTKLEDSAMYFCANTDRSFLRGYPFGSGTRLTVV.

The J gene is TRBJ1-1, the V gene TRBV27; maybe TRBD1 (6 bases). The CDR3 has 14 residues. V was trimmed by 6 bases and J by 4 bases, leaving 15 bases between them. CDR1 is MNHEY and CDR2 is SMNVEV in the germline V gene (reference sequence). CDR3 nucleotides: TGTGCCAGCAGAACGCAGGGGAGGGTCACTGAAGCTTTCTTT. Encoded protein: CASRTQGRVTEAFF.

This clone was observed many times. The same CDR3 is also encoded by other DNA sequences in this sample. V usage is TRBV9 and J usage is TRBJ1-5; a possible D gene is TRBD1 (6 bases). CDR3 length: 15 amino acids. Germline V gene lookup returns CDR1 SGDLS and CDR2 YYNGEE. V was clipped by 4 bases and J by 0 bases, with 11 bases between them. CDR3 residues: CASSTTGNSNQPQHF. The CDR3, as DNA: TGTGCCAGCAGCACTACAGGGAATAGCAATCAGCCCCAGCATTTT. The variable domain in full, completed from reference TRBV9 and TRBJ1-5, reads DSGVTQTPKHLITATGQRVTLRCSPRSGDLSVYWYQQSLDQGLQFLIQYYNGEERAKGNILERFSAQQFPDLHSELNLSSLELGDSALYFCASSTTGNSNQPQHFGDGTRLSIL.

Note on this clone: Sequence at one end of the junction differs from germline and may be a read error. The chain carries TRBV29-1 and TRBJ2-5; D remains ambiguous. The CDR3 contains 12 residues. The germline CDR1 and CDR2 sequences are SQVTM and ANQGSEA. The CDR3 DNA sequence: TGCAGCGTTGAACTGGGCCAAGGGACCCAGTACTTC. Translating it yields CSVELGQGTQYF.

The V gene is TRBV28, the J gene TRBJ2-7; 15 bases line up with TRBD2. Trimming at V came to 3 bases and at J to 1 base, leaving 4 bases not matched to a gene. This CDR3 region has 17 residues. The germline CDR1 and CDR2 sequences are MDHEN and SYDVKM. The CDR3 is CASSLRTSGRDSYEQYF. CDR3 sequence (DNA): TGTGCCAGCAGTTTGCGGACTAGCGGGAGGGATTCCTACGAGCAGTACTTC. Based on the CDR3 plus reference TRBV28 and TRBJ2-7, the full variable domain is DVKVTQSSRYLVKRTGEKVFLECVQDMDHENMFWYRQDPGLGLRLIYFSYDVKMKEKGDIPEGYSVSREKKERFSLILESASTNQTSMYLCASSLRTSGRDSYEQYFGPGTRLTVT.

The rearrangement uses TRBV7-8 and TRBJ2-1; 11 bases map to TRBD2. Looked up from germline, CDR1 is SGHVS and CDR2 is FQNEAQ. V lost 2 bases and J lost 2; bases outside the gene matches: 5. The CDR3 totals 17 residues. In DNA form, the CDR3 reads TGTGCCAGCAGCTTACTGATAGCGGGAGGGACCTACAATGAGCAGTTCTTC. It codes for CASSLLIAGGTYNEQFF.

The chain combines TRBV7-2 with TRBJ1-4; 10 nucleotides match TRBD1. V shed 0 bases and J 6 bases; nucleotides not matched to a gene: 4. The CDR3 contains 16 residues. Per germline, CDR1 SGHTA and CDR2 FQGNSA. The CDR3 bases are TGTGCCAGCAGCTTAGCTCCGGGACAGGGGCATGAAAAACTGTTTTTT. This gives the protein CASSLAPGQGHEKLFF.

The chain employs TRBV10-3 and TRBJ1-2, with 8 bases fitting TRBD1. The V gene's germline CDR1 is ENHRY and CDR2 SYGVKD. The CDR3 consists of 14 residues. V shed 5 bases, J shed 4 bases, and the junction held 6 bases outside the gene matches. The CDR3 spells CAISSGGLLYGYTF. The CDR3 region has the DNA TGTGCCATCAGTTCAGGGGGCCTCCTCTATGGCTACACCTTC.

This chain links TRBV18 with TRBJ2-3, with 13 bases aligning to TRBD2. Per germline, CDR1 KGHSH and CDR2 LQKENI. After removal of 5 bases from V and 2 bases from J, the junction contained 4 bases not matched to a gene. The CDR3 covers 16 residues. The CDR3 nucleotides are TGTGCCAGCTCAAGGACTAGCGGGAGTACCACAGATACGCAGTATTTT. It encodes CASSRTSGSTTDTQYF.

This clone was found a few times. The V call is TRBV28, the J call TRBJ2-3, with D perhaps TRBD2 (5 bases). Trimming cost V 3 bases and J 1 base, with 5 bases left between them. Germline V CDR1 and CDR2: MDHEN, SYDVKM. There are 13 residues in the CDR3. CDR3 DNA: TGTGCCAGCAGTTTCGGGGGCACAGATACGCAGTATTTT. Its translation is CASSFGGTDTQYF.

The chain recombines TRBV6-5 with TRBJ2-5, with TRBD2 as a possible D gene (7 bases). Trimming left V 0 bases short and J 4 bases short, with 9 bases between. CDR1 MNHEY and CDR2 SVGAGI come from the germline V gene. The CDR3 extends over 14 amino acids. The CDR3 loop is CASSYSGGLETQYF. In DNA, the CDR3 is TGTGCCAGCAGTTACTCGGGGGGGCTAGAGACCCAGTACTTC.

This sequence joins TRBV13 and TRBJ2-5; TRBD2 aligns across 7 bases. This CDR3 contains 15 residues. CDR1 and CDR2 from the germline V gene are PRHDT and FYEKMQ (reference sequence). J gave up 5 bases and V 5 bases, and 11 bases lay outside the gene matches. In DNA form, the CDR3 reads TGTGCCAGCAGCCCCGATAGCGGGTGGGAGGAGACCCAGTACTTC. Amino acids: CASSPDSGWEETQYF.

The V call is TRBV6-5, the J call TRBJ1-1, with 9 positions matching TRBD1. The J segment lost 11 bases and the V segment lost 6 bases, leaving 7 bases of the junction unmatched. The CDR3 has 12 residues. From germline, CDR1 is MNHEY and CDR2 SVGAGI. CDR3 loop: CASREQGAGAFF. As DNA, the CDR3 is TGTGCCAGCAGGGAACAGGGGGCAGGCGCTTTCTTT.

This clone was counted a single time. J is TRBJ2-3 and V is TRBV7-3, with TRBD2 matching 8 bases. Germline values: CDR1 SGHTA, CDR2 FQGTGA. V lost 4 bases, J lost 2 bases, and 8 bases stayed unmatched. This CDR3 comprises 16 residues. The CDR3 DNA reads TGTGCCAGCAGCTCGCGAATAGCGGGGAACACAGATACGCAGTATTTT. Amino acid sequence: CASSSRIAGNTDTQYF.